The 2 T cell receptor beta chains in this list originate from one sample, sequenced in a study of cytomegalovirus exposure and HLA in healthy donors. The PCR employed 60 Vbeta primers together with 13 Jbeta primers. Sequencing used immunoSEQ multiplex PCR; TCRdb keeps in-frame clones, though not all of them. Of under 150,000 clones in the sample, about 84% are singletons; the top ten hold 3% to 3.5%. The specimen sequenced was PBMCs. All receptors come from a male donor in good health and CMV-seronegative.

CDR3 in DNA: TGTGCCAGCAGTGAAGCCGTATTAGGGGGTGAAAAACTGTTTTTT. This codes for CASSEAVLGGEKLFF. The rearrangement uses TRBV6-1 and TRBJ1-4; TRBD1 might be the D (6 bases). Germline V gene lookup returns CDR1 MNHNS and CDR2 SASEGT. Trimming stripped 0 bases from V and 7 bases from J, with 12 bases between. The CDR3 has 15 amino acids.

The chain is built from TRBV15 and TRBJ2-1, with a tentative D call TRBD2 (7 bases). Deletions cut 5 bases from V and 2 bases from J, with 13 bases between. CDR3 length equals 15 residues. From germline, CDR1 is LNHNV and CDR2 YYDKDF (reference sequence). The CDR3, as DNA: TGTGCCACCAGCCTGGGGGGGGGCACCTACAATGAGCAGTTCTTC. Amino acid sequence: CATSLGGGTYNEQFF.